A single sample is the source of the 23 T cell receptor beta chains below, sequenced in a study of OX40 agonist ivuxolimab in advanced cancers. The library was produced with the immunoSEQ multiplex PCR assay. TCRdb provides this immuneACCESS table in a form limited to in-frame rearrangements. Some clones are lacking; in checked studies, under half of them reflect an unresolved V gene, and why the rest are absent is not known. In all, the sample holds about 26,000 clones, and around nine tenths of those were seen once. The ten top clones hold approximately 22% of the sample. The sample here was CD4+ or CD8+ T cells sorted from blood, taken in a trial of the OX40 agonist ivuxolimab. The receptors stem from an adult with an advanced solid tumor such as melanoma, head and neck, liver or kidney cancer.

The chain is built from TRBV5-5 and TRBJ2-7; 7 positions match TRBD1. V shed 7 bases and J 0 bases; nucleotides not matched to a gene: 10. The germline CDR1 and CDR2 sequences are SGHKS and YYEKEE (reference sequence). The CDR3 totals 15 residues. This CDR3 reads CASAILGDSSYEQYF. The CDR3 nucleotides are TGTGCCAGCGCTATCCTAGGGGACAGCTCCTACGAGCAGTACTTC. The complete variable domain, with remaining parts taken from reference TRBV5-5 and TRBJ2-7, reads DAGVTQSPTHLIKTRGQQVTLRCSPISGHKSVSWYQQVLGQGPQFIFQYYEKEERGRGNFPDRFSARQFPNYSSELNVNALLLGDSALYLCASAILGDSSYEQYFGPGTRLTVT.

This chain joins TRBV19 and TRBJ2-5; D unresolved. CDR3 length equals 12 residues. The V gene lost 3 bases and the J gene lost 5 bases, with 7 bases spanning the gap. CDR1 and CDR2 (germline): LNHDA, SQIVND (reference sequence). CDR3 nucleotides: TGTGCCAGTAGTATCGGGCACGAGACCCAGTACTTC. The encoded protein is CASSIGHETQYF.

The table lists this clone with a count of one. The rearrangement joins TRBV6-5 to TRBJ1-2; possibly TRBD1 for D (5 bases). This CDR3 is built from 13 residues. From germline, CDR1 is MNHEY and CDR2 SVGAGI. V dropped 0 bases and J dropped 6 bases, with 8 bases sitting between them. CDR3 in amino acids: CASSYSGGDGYTF. CDR3 nucleotides: TGTGCCAGCAGTTACTCGGGAGGGGATGGCTACACCTTC.

The count of this clone is one. This rearrangement joins TRBV5-1 to TRBJ2-1; D remains unclear. V gave up 0 bases and J gave up 13 bases, with 11 bases separating them. This CDR3 is 12 amino acids long. Germline assignment: CDR1 SGHRS and CDR2 YFSETQ. The CDR3 coding sequence is TGCGCCAGCAGCTTGGACGGCTACCCCCAGTTCTTC. The encoded protein is CASSLDGYPQFF. Full variable domain (rest looked up from reference TRBV5-1 and TRBJ2-1): KAGVTQTPRYLIKTRGQQVTLSCSPISGHRSVSWYQQTPGQGLQFLFEYFSETQRNKGNFPGRFSGRQFSNSRSEMNVSTLELGDSALYLCASSLDGYPQFFGPGTRLTVL.

The J gene is TRBJ1-3, the V gene TRBV7-9; 10 bases fit TRBD1. The CDR3 has 16 amino acids. CDR1 SEHNR and CDR2 FQNEAQ come from the germline V gene (reference sequence). After removal of 5 bases from V and 1 base from J, the junction contained 5 bases not matched to a gene. CDR3 sequence reads: CASSQRQGASGNTIYF. CDR3 nucleotides: TGTGCCAGCAGCCAGCGACAGGGGGCTTCTGGAAACACCATATATTTT.

The rearrangement links TRBV4-1 to TRBJ1-2; 7 bases match TRBD1. From germline, CDR1 is MGHRA and CDR2 YSYEKL. J lost 7 bases, V lost 2 bases, and 10 bases had no gene match. The CDR3 is made up of 15 amino acids. The CDR3 protein is CASSQLKTGAGGYTF. The DNA for the CDR3 is TGCGCCAGCAGCCAACTGAAAACAGGGGCAGGTGGCTACACCTTC.

This clone was seen just once. The genes are TRBV5-4 and TRBJ2-3; 13 nucleotides agree with TRBD2. V was pared by 1 base and J by 0 bases, with 8 bases of the junction left unmatched. CDR1 and CDR2 from the germline V gene are SGHNT and YYREEE (reference sequence). This CDR3 has 19 amino acids. The CDR3 reads CASSLQGLAGDRSTDTQYF. The CDR3 coding sequence is TGTGCCAGCAGCTTGCAAGGACTAGCGGGAGACAGAAGCACAGATACGCAGTATTTT.

The gene calls are TRBV10-2 and TRBJ2-1; D gene uncertain. Trimming stripped 5 bases from V and 4 bases from J, with 6 bases between. This CDR3 is built from 12 residues. CDR1 is WSHSY, CDR2 SAAADI, per germline. In nucleotides, the CDR3 is TGCGCCAGCAGTCTGAAATACAATGAGCAGTTCTTC. Its protein product is CASSLKYNEQFF.

The genes are TRBV7-2 and TRBJ2-7; the D is unclear. The CDR3 is 13 amino acids. CDR1 and CDR2 (germline): SGHTA, FQGNSA. Trimming left V 2 bases short and J 2 bases short, with 7 bases between. The DNA for the CDR3 is TGTGCCAGCAGCTTACCAGGTACCTACGAGCAGTACTTC. Its protein is CASSLPGTYEQYF.

The rearrangement links TRBV12-1 to TRBJ1-5; the table's D call, TRBD1, has no DNA check behind it. TRBV12-1 is termed a pseudogene. There are 15 residues in the CDR3. The DNA of the CDR3 is TGTGCCAGCAGCCCAGGGGGTTTTGGCAATCAGCCCCAGCATTTT. Translation: CASSPGGFGNQPQHF.

The table lists this clone with a few counts. The gene calls are TRBV6-4 and TRBJ2-1; maybe TRBD2 (6 bases). This CDR3 spans 15 amino acids. The germline CDR1 and CDR2 sequences are MRHNA and SNTAGT. V was shortened by 2 bases and J by 4 bases, with 12 bases between the two germline ends. The CDR3 nucleotides are TGTGCCAGCAGTGACGGGTTAGCGGAGTACAATGAGCAGTTCTTC. It is translated as CASSDGLAEYNEQFF.

Only one count was recorded for this clone. The rearrangement joins TRBV27 to TRBJ2-3; no definite D call. V gave up 7 bases and J gave up 4 bases, with 9 bases separating them. Germline loops: CDR1 MNHEY, CDR2 SMNVEV (reference sequence). This CDR3 spans 12 amino acids. For the CDR3, the DNA is TGTGCCAGCATGGGCGACCCAGATACGCAGTATTTT. It specifies CASMGDPDTQYF.

This chain joins TRBV13 and TRBJ2-5, with TRBD2 matching over 8 bases. This CDR3 has 16 residues. V was pared by 0 bases and J by 7 bases, with 10 bases of the junction left unmatched. Germline CDR1 is PRHDT and CDR2 is FYEKMQ (reference sequence). In DNA form, the CDR3 reads TGTGCCAGCAGCTTAGGGGAGTCTTCCCGGGGGGGGACCCAGTACTTC. Amino acids: CASSLGESSRGGTQYF.

The V call is TRBV19, the J call TRBJ1-1; D not certain. CDR1 and CDR2 from the germline V gene are LNHDA and SQIVND (reference sequence). The CDR3 is 13 amino acids. V lost 7 bases and J lost 5, with 14 bases in between. In DNA form, the CDR3 reads TGTGCCAGTATCGGATCACTACGGACTGAAGCTTTCTTT. It specifies CASIGSLRTEAFF.

The V call is TRBV30, the J call TRBJ1-5, with no clear D. CDR1 is GTSNPN, CDR2 SVGIG, per germline (reference sequence). CDR3 length equals 13 residues. V was trimmed by 2 bases and J by 3 bases, leaving 8 bases between them. The CDR3 loop reads CAWSRLINQPQHF. The CDR3 nucleotides are TGTGCCTGGAGTAGACTGATCAATCAGCCCCAGCATTTT.

The chain joins TRBV4-1 to TRBJ1-1, with D hard to call. The CDR3 runs to 13 residues. CDR1 MGHRA and CDR2 YSYEKL come from the germline V gene. Trimming took 4 bases from V and 3 from J, leaving 9 bases between them. The CDR3 loop reads CASSRTEDTEAFF. The CDR3 region has the DNA TGCGCCAGCAGCCGAACGGAGGACACTGAAGCTTTCTTT.

This clone was observed once. This chain uses TRBV28 with TRBJ2-7, with 7 bases matching TRBD1. Per germline, CDR1 MDHEN and CDR2 SYDVKM. CDR3 size: 16 residues. Unmatched junction bases numbered 8, after V lost 2 bases and J lost 1 base. CDR3 DNA: TGTGCCAGCAGTTTACAGGGTTGGGACAGTTCCTACGAGCAGTACTTC. This encodes CASSLQGWDSSYEQYF. The variable domain in full, with the rest retrieved from reference TRBV28 and TRBJ2-7, is DVKVTQSSRYLVKRTGEKVFLECVQDMDHENMFWYRQDPGLGLRLIYFSYDVKMKEKGDIPEGYSVSREKKERFSLILESASTNQTSMYLCASSLQGWDSSYEQYFGPGTRLTVT.

The chain is built from TRBV9 and TRBJ1-1; D is perhaps TRBD1 (5 bases). The CDR3 runs to 13 residues. V dropped 0 bases and J dropped 6 bases, with 9 bases sitting between them. Germline V gene sequence: CDR1 SGDLS, CDR2 YYNGEE. Here the CDR3 reads CASSVGGHSEAFF. As DNA, the CDR3 is TGTGCCAGCAGCGTAGGGGGCCACTCTGAAGCTTTCTTT.

The V gene is TRBV9, the J gene TRBJ2-7; 9 nucleotides agree with TRBD1. Trimming at V came to 4 bases and at J to 4 bases, leaving 9 bases not matched to a gene. The length of the CDR3 is 15 residues. Germline-derived CDR1 and CDR2 are SGDLS and YYNGEE. CDR3 sequence (DNA): TGTGCCAGCAGCCCCCGGACAGGGGACGGGTACGAGCAGTACTTC. It yields the protein CASSPRTGDGYEQYF.

This chain joins TRBV29-1 and TRBJ2-1; perhaps TRBD2 as D (6 bases). The V end lost 7 bases, the J end lost 9 bases, and 22 bases lay between the germline ends. The CDR3 loop spans 14 amino acids. The germline gives CDR1 SQVTM, CDR2 ANQGSEA. CDR3: CSAEGEAEGTEQFF. CDR3 DNA: TGCAGCGCCGAAGGGGAGGCCGAGGGGACTGAGCAGTTCTTC.

The J gene is TRBJ2-3, the V gene TRBV5-4, with 8 bases that match TRBD1. The J segment lost 2 bases and the V segment lost 0 bases, leaving 8 bases of the junction unmatched. The CDR3 totals 17 residues. Germline CDR1 is SGHNT and CDR2 is YYREEE (reference sequence). Here the CDR3 reads CASSLGAGTGYTDTQYF. The CDR3, as DNA: TGTGCCAGCAGCTTGGGGGCCGGGACAGGCTACACAGATACGCAGTATTTT.

The J gene is TRBJ1-3, the V gene TRBV9, with a tentative D call TRBD1 (5 bases). Germline V gives CDR1 SGDLS, CDR2 YYNGEE. This CDR3 spans 15 amino acids. V shed 0 bases and J shed 4 bases, with 11 bases lying between them. In DNA, the CDR3 is TGTGCCAGCAGCGTAGGGGGGACTTCAGGAAACACCATATATTTT. It yields the protein CASSVGGTSGNTIYF.

The chain links TRBV19 to TRBJ2-1; D possibly matches TRBD1 or TRBD2 (7 bases each). CDR3 size: 17 residues. Germline V lookup: CDR1 LNHDA, CDR2 SQIVND (reference sequence). The germline V and J ends were trimmed by 3 bases and 3 bases, with 18 bases remaining between them. CDR3 region: CASSITSGDSLYNEQFF. The CDR3 nucleotides read TGTGCCAGTAGTATTACGAGCGGGGACAGTCTCTACAATGAGCAGTTCTTC.